Listed below are T cell receptor beta chains from one sample, sequenced in a study of T-cell reconstitution after alpha-beta-depleted transplantation in children. In TCRdb, the PCR reads were re-called with MiXCR into one record per CDR3 protein. Here the sample spans some 43,000 distinct CDR3 sequences, nearly 9.5% being singletons. Sequencing was performed on PBMCs, mostly from graft donor cells, taken 60 days after TCRalphabeta/CD19-depleted stem cell transplant. All receptors come from a male patient aged 2-15 years who had a stem cell transplant for chronic granulomatous disease, so the T cells may come from the graft donor. Each CDR3 is given with its conserved first and last residue. D genes are given only for firm matches. Rows give clone size only sometimes, using once, few, many, or a class for an expanded clone.

j_gene: TRBJ2-7; d_gene: NA; abundance: many; v_gene: TRBV20-1; CDR3nt: TGCAGTGCTAGAGATAGGGATCTCGAGCAGTACTTC; CDR3aa: CSARDRDLEQYF
j_gene: TRBJ2-7; d_gene: TRBD2; abundance: NA; v_gene: TRBV27; CDR3nt: TGTGCCAGCAGTCCTTTGACTAGCGGGCCCCTCTACGAGCAGTACTTC; CDR3aa: CASSPLTSGPLYEQYF
j_gene: TRBJ1-3; d_gene: NA; abundance: many; v_gene: TRBV6-5; CDR3nt: TGTGCCAGCAGTTACGGGCGAACCTCTGGAAACACCATATATTTT; CDR3aa: CASSYGRTSGNTIYF
j_gene: TRBJ1-4; d_gene: TRBD1; abundance: many; v_gene: TRBV29-1; CDR3nt: TGCAGCGTTGAGGGACAGGAAAATGAAAAACTGTTTTTT; CDR3aa: CSVEGQENEKLFF
j_gene: TRBJ2-1; d_gene: NA; abundance: many; v_gene: TRBV5-1; CDR3nt: TGCGCCAGCAGCCGCTTCATCCGGGTAGAATACAATGAGCAGTTCTTC; CDR3aa: CASSRFIRVEYNEQFF
j_gene: TRBJ2-7; d_gene: NA; abundance: many; v_gene: TRBV7-9; CDR3nt: TGTGCCAGCAGCGACAGCTCCTACGAGCAGTACTTC; CDR3aa: CASSDSSYEQYF
j_gene: TRBJ2-3; d_gene: TRBD2; abundance: NA; v_gene: TRBV7-3; CDR3nt: TGTGCCAGCAGCTTGACTAGCGGGAGAGATACGCAGTATTTT; CDR3aa: CASSLTSGRDTQYF
j_gene: TRBJ2-7; d_gene: TRBD2; abundance: NA; v_gene: TRBV30; CDR3nt: TGTGCCTGGAGATCCGGTAGCGGGAGTCCGTACGAGCAGTACTTC; CDR3aa: CAWRSGSGSPYEQYF
j_gene: TRBJ1-6; d_gene: NA; abundance: few; v_gene: TRBV20-1; CDR3nt: TGCAGTGCTAGGCGGTACAATTCACCCCTCCACTTT; CDR3aa: CSARRYNSPLHF
j_gene: TRBJ2-7; d_gene: NA; abundance: few; v_gene: TRBV6-1; CDR3nt: TGTGCCAGCAGTGAAGTTGGGGGGCTCTACGAGCAGTACTTC; CDR3aa: CASSEVGGLYEQYF
j_gene: TRBJ1-4; d_gene: TRBD1; abundance: few; v_gene: TRBV27; CDR3nt: TGTGCCAGCAGTTCACGGGACAGCCATACCAGTAATGAAAAACTGTTTTTT; CDR3aa: CASSSRDSHTSNEKLFF
j_gene: TRBJ2-1; d_gene: TRBD2; abundance: many; v_gene: TRBV9; CDR3nt: TGTGCCAGCAGCGTAGCTCCTAGCGGGGGCTCCTACAATGAGCAGTTCTTC; CDR3aa: CASSVAPSGGSYNEQFF
j_gene: TRBJ1-5; d_gene: NA; abundance: many; v_gene: TRBV3-1; CDR3nt: TGTGCCAGCAGCCAAGGGGGTCAGCCCCAGCATTTT; CDR3aa: CASSQGGQPQHF
j_gene: TRBJ2-3; d_gene: TRBD2; abundance: NA; v_gene: TRBV19; CDR3nt: TGTGCCAGTAGTCCGGGACTAGCGCCGAGCACAGATACGCAGTATTTT; CDR3aa: CASSPGLAPSTDTQYF
j_gene: TRBJ2-7; d_gene: TRBD2; abundance: many; v_gene: TRBV10-3; CDR3nt: TGTGCCATCGGTAGCGGGAAAGGCTACGAGCAGTACTTC; CDR3aa: CAIGSGKGYEQYF
j_gene: TRBJ2-3; d_gene: TRBD2; abundance: few; v_gene: TRBV7-9; CDR3nt: TGTGCCAGCAGCTTAATACTAGCGGGAGCGGGGGATACGCAGTATTTT; CDR3aa: CASSLILAGAGDTQYF
j_gene: TRBJ2-1; d_gene: TRBD2; abundance: many; v_gene: TRBV12-3/TRBV12-4; CDR3nt: TGTGCCAGCAGTGGTGGGACTAGCGTCCTCATAGGCGTCGAGCAGTTCTTC; CDR3aa: CASSGGTSVLIGVEQFF
j_gene: TRBJ2-5; d_gene: NA; abundance: many; v_gene: TRBV6-1; CDR3nt: TGTGCCAGCAGTGAAATCCGCAAGACCCAGTACTTC; CDR3aa: CASSEIRKTQYF
j_gene: TRBJ2-1; d_gene: NA; abundance: many; v_gene: TRBV6-1; CDR3nt: TGTGCCAGCAGTGTGGGCCCGGAGAACAATGAGCAGTTCTTC; CDR3aa: CASSVGPENNEQFF
j_gene: TRBJ2-1; d_gene: NA; abundance: many; v_gene: TRBV29-1; CDR3nt: TGCAGCGTTGAGATAGCGACCCGCTACAATGAGCAGTTCTTC; CDR3aa: CSVEIATRYNEQFF
j_gene: TRBJ2-5; d_gene: TRBD2; abundance: many; v_gene: TRBV27; CDR3nt: TGTGCCAGCAGAAGACTAGCGGGAGATGAGACCCAGTACTTC; CDR3aa: CASRRLAGDETQYF
j_gene: TRBJ2-3; d_gene: NA; abundance: NA; v_gene: TRBV5-8; CDR3nt: TGTGCCAGCAATCCTTCGGGGCGGACAGATACGCAGTATTTT; CDR3aa: CASNPSGRTDTQYF
j_gene: TRBJ2-7; d_gene: TRBD2; abundance: many; v_gene: TRBV27; CDR3nt: TGTGCCAGCAAAACTAGCGGGAGTTTCTACGAGCAGTACTTC; CDR3aa: CASKTSGSFYEQYF
j_gene: TRBJ1-6; d_gene: NA; abundance: NA; v_gene: TRBV30; CDR3nt: TGTGCCTGGAGTGTGGCAGTTTATAATTCACCCCTCCACTTT; CDR3aa: CAWSVAVYNSPLHF
j_gene: TRBJ1-1; d_gene: NA; abundance: many; v_gene: TRBV7-9; CDR3nt: TGTGCCAGCAGCTTATTGGGGGGCACTGAAGCTTTCTTT; CDR3aa: CASSLLGGTEAFF
j_gene: TRBJ1-5; d_gene: NA; abundance: many; v_gene: TRBV6-1; CDR3nt: TGTGCCAGCAGCCTAGAGGGGGGAGGTCAGCCCCAGCATTTT; CDR3aa: CASSLEGGGQPQHF
j_gene: TRBJ2-3; d_gene: NA; abundance: many; v_gene: TRBV5-6; CDR3nt: TGTGCCAGCAGCCCGGGGTCCGTAGATACGCAGTATTTT; CDR3aa: CASSPGSVDTQYF
j_gene: TRBJ2-3; d_gene: TRBD2; abundance: NA; v_gene: TRBV20-1; CDR3nt: TGCAGTGCTCGACTAGCGGGCCAGCCCCCAGATACGCAGTATTTT; CDR3aa: CSARLAGQPPDTQYF
j_gene: TRBJ2-7; d_gene: NA; abundance: many; v_gene: TRBV12-3/TRBV12-4; CDR3nt: TGTGCCAGCAGCCTGGGGAGGTTCTACGAGCAGTACTTC; CDR3aa: CASSLGRFYEQYF
j_gene: TRBJ2-1; d_gene: TRBD2; abundance: many; v_gene: TRBV20-1; CDR3nt: TGCAGTGCCCCACCGACTAGCGGGAGAAGCTCCTACAATGAGCAGTTCTTC; CDR3aa: CSAPPTSGRSSYNEQFF
j_gene: TRBJ2-5; d_gene: NA; abundance: many; v_gene: TRBV20-1; CDR3nt: TGCAGTGCCCTCGAGAGGACAGTCCAAGAGACCCAGTACTTC; CDR3aa: CSALERTVQETQYF
j_gene: TRBJ2-5; d_gene: NA; abundance: many; v_gene: TRBV6-1; CDR3nt: TGTGCCAGCAACCCCACCTCAAGGGGGGAGACCCAGTACTTC; CDR3aa: CASNPTSRGETQYF
j_gene: TRBJ2-7; d_gene: NA; abundance: many; v_gene: TRBV12-3/TRBV12-4; CDR3nt: TGTGCCAGCAGTTTAGGGGACGGATACGAGCAGTACTTC; CDR3aa: CASSLGDGYEQYF
j_gene: TRBJ2-1; d_gene: TRBD2; abundance: many; v_gene: TRBV10-1; CDR3nt: TGCGCCAGCAGTGAGTACGCGGGAGGAAAATTTGAGCAGTTCTTC; CDR3aa: CASSEYAGGKFEQFF
j_gene: TRBJ2-4; d_gene: TRBD1; abundance: few; v_gene: TRBV24-1; CDR3nt: TGTGCCACCAGTGATTCCAGGGGGCCTCAAGACATTCAGTACTTC; CDR3aa: CATSDSRGPQDIQYF
j_gene: TRBJ2-5; d_gene: TRBD2; abundance: many; v_gene: TRBV29-1; CDR3nt: TGCAGCGTTGATGTGCTAGCGGGAGTAGGGTACCAAGAGACCCAGTACTTC; CDR3aa: CSVDVLAGVGYQETQYF
j_gene: TRBJ1-1; d_gene: TRBD1; abundance: many; v_gene: TRBV7-2; CDR3nt: TGTGCCAGCAGCTGGGGACAGCCGAACACTGAAGCTTTCTTT; CDR3aa: CASSWGQPNTEAFF
j_gene: TRBJ1-5; d_gene: TRBD1; abundance: many; v_gene: TRBV20-1; CDR3nt: TGCAGTGCTGGGGGCGGACAGGGGCGTCAGCCCCAGCATTTT; CDR3aa: CSAGGGQGRQPQHF
j_gene: TRBJ2-7; d_gene: TRBD2; abundance: many; v_gene: TRBV3-1; CDR3nt: TGTGCCAGCAGCCAAAGACTAGCGGGAGTGGAAGAGCAGTACTTC; CDR3aa: CASSQRLAGVEEQYF
j_gene: TRBJ2-5; d_gene: NA; abundance: few; v_gene: TRBV6-1; CDR3nt: TGTGCCAGCAGTGAAGGTCGTTGGGGAGAGACCCAGTACTTC; CDR3aa: CASSEGRWGETQYF